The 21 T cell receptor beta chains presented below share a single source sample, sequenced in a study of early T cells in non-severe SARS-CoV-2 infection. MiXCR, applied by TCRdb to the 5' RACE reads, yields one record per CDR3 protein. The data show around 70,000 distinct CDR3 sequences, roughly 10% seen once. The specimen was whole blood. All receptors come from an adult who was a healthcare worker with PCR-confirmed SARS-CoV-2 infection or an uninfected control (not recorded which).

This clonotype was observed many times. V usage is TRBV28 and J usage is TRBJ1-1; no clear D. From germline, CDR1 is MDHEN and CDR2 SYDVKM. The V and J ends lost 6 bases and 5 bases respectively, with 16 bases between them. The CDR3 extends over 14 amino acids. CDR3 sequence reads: CASSPWRLSTEAFF. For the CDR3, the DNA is TGTGCCAGCAGCCCATGGAGACTGTCGACTGAAGCTTTCTTT. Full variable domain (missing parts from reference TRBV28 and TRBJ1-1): DVKVTQSSRYLVKRTGEKVFLECVQDMDHENMFWYRQDPGLGLRLIYFSYDVKMKEKGDIPEGYSVSREKKERFSLILESASTNQTSMYLCASSPWRLSTEAFFGQGTRLTVV.

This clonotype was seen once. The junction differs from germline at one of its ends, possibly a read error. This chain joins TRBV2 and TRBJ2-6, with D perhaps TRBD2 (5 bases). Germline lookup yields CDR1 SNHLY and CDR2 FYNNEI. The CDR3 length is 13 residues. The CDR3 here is CASGLAGVNVLTF. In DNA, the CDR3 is TGTGCCAGCGGACTCGCTGGGGTCAACGTCCTGACTTTC. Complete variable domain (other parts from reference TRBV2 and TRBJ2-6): EPEVTQTPSHQVTQMGQEVILRCVPISNHLYFYWYRQILGQKVEFLVSFYNNEISEKSEIFDDQFSVERPDGSNFTLKIRSTKLEDSAMYFCASGLAGVNVLTFGAGSRLTVL.

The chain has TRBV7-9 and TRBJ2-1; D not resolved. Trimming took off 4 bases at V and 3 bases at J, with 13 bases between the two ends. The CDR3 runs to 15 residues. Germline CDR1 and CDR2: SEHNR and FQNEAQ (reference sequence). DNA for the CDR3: TGTGCCAGCAGCTCCCAAGGTCCTATCTACAATGAGCAGTTCTTC. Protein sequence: CASSSQGPIYNEQFF.

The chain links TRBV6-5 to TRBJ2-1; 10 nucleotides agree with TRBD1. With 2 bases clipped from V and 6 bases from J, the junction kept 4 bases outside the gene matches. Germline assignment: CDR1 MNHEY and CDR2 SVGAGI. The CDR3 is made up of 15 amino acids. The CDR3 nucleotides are TGTGCCAGCAGTTACACCGGGACAGGGGCCAATGAGCAGTTCTTC. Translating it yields CASSYTGTGANEQFF.

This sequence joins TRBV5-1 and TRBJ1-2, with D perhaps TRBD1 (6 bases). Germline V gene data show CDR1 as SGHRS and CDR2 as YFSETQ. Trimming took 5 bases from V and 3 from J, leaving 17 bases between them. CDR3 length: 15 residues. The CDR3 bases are TGCGCCAGCAGACCTTCCCTGGACAGCTACTATGGCTACACCTTC. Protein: CASRPSLDSYYGYTF.

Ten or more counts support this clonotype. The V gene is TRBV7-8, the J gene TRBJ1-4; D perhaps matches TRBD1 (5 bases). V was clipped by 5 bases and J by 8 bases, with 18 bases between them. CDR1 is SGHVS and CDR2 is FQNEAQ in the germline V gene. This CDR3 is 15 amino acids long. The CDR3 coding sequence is TGTGCCAGCAGCATCAACAGGATCGGGGACGAAAAACTGTTTTTT. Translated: CASSINRIGDEKLFF.

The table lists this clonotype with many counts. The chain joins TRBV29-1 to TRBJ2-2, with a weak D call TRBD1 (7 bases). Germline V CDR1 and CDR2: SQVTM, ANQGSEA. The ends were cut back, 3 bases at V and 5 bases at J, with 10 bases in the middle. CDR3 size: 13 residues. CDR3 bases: TGCAGCGTTGACAGGGGGAGGACCGGGGAGCTGTTTTTT. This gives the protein CSVDRGRTGELFF.

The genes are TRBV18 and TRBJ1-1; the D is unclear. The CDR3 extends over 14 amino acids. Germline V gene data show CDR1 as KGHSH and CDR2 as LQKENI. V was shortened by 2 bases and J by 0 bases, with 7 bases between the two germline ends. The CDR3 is CASSPSQMNTEAFF. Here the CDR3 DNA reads TGTGCCAGCTCACCATCACAAATGAACACTGAAGCTTTCTTT.

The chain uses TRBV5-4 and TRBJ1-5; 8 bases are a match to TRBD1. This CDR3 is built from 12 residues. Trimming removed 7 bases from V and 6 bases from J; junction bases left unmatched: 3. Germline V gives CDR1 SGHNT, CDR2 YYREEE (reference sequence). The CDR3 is CASGQGGQPQHF. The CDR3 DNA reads TGTGCCAGCGGACAGGGAGGTCAGCCCCAGCATTTT.

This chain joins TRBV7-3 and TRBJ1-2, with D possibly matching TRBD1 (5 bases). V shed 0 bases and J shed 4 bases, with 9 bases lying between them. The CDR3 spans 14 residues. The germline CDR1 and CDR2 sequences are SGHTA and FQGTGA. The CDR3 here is CASSLTREGYGYTF. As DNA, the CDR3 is TGTGCCAGCAGCTTAACCAGGGAAGGCTATGGCTACACCTTC.

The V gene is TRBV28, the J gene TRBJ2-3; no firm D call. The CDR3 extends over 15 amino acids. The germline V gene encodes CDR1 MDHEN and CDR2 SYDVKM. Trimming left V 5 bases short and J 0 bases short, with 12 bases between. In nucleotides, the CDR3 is TGTGCCAGCAGTCCGGACGCTATAAGCACAGATACGCAGTATTTT. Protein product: CASSPDAISTDTQYF. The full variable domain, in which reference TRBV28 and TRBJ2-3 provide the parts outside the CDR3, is DVKVTQSSRYLVKRTGEKVFLECVQDMDHENMFWYRQDPGLGLRLIYFSYDVKMKEKGDIPEGYSVSREKKERFSLILESASTNQTSMYLCASSPDAISTDTQYFGPGTRLTVL.

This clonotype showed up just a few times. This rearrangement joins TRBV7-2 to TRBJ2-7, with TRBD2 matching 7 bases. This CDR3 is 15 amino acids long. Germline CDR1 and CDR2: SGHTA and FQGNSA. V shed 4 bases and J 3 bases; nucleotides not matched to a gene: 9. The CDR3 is CASSWIRDYLYEQYF. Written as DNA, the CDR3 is TGTGCCAGCAGCTGGATCCGGGACTATCTCTACGAGCAGTACTTC. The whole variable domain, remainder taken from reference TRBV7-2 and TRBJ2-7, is GAGVSQSPSNKVTEKGKDVELRCDPISGHTALYWYRQSLGQGLEFLIYFQGNSAPDKSGLPSDRFSAERTGGSVSTLTIQRTQQEDSAVYLCASSWIRDYLYEQYFGPGTRLTVT.

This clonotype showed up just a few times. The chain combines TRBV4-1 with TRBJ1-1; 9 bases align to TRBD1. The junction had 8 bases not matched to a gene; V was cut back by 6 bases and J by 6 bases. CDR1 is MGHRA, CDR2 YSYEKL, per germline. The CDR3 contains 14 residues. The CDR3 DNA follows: TGCGCCAGCAGTCGGACAGGGGTTTCTTCTGAAGCTTTCTTT. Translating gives CASSRTGVSSEAFF.

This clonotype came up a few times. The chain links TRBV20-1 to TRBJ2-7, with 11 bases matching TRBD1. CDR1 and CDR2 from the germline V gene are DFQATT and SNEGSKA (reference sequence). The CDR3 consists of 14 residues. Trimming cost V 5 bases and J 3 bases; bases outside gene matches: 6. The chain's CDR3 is CSAPKGTGGYEQYF. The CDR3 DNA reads TGCAGTGCTCCTAAGGGGACAGGGGGCTACGAGCAGTACTTC.

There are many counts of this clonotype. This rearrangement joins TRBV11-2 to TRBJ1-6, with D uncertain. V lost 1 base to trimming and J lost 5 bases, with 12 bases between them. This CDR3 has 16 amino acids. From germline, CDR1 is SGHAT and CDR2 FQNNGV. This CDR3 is CASSLVVGSHNSPLHF. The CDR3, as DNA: TGTGCCAGCAGCTTAGTGGTGGGATCCCATAATTCACCCCTCCACTTT.

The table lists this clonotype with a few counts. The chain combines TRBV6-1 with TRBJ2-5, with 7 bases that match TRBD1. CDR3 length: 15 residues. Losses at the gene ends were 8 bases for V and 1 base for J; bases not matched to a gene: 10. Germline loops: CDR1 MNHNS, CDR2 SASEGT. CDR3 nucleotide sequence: TGTGCCAGCCGGGTGACAGGGCATCGCCAAGAGACCCAGTACTTC. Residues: CASRVTGHRQETQYF.

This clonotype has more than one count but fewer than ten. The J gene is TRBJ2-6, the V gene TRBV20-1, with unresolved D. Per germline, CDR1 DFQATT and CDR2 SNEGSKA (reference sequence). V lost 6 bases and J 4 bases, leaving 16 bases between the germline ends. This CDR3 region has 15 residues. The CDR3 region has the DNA TGCAGTGCCCCCCCCGGGCATTCGGGGGCCAACGTCCTGACTTTC. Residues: CSAPPGHSGANVLTF.

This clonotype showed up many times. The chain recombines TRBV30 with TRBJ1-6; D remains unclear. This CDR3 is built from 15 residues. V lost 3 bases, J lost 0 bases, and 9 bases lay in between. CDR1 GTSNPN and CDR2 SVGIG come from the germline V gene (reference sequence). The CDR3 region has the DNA TGTGCCTGGAGACGTCTGTCCTCCTATAATTCACCCCTCCACTTT. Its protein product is CAWRRLSSYNSPLHF.

The CDR3 loop reads CASSSGTRAYNEQFF. DNA for the CDR3: TGTGCCAGCAGCTCCGGGACTAGGGCCTACAATGAGCAGTTCTTC. This rearrangement joins TRBV7-2 to TRBJ2-1; 8 positions agree with TRBD2. Trimming at V came to 4 bases and at J to 2 bases, leaving 4 bases not matched to a gene. The CDR3 loop spans 15 amino acids. Germline V gene data show CDR1 as SGHTA and CDR2 as FQGNSA. The entire variable domain, with the rest obtained from reference TRBV7-2 and TRBJ2-1, is as follows: GAGVSQSPSNKVTEKGKDVELRCDPISGHTALYWYRQSLGQGLEFLIYFQGNSAPDKSGLPSDRFSAERTGGSVSTLTIQRTQQEDSAVYLCASSSGTRAYNEQFFGPGTRLTVL.

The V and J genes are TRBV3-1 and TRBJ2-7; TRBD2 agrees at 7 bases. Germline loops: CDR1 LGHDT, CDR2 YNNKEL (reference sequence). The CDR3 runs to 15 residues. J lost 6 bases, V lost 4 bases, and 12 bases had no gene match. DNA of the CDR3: TGTGCCAGCAGCCTATCCACCACGGGGGGAATCGAGCAGTACTTC. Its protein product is CASSLSTTGGIEQYF.

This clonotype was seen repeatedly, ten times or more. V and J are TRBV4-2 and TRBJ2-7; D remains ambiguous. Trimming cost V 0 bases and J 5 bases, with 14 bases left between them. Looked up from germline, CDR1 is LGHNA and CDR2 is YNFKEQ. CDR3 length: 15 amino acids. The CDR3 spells CASSQEGTLVNEQYF. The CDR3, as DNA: TGTGCCAGCAGCCAAGAAGGAACATTGGTAAACGAGCAGTACTTC.